The 3 T cell receptor beta chains below come from one sample, sequenced in a study of cytomegalovirus exposure and HLA in healthy donors. PCR primers comprised 60 Vbeta and 13 Jbeta primers. The table came from immunoSEQ multiplex PCR; TCRdb's copy has only in-frame clones and leaves some out. Of 150,000 to 180,000 clones in the sample, 70% to 85% are singletons; the top ten hold under 2.5%. Sequenced input: PBMCs. These receptors all come from a man aged 25-45 years in good health and CMV-seronegative.

The chain is built from TRBV28 and TRBJ2-7; 13 nucleotides line up with TRBD2. The V and J ends lost 4 bases and 3 bases, in that order; junction bases with no gene match: 3. CDR1 MDHEN and CDR2 SYDVKM come from the germline V gene. There are 15 residues in the CDR3. The CDR3 nucleotides are TGTGCCAGCAGTTCACTAGCGGGGGGGCTCTACGAGCAGTACTTC. Amino acid sequence: CASSSLAGGLYEQYF.

This clone was detected a few times. The rearrangement links TRBV28 to TRBJ1-2; 7 bases agree with TRBD1. Losses at the gene ends were 5 bases for V and 4 bases for J; bases not matched to a gene: 4. This CDR3 region has 13 residues. In germline, CDR1 is MDHEN, CDR2 SYDVKM. CDR3 sequence reads: CASSTGAIYGYTF. The DNA of the CDR3 is TGTGCCAGCAGTACAGGGGCGATCTATGGCTACACCTTC.

Comment on this clone: The junction departs from the called germline gene at one end, perhaps through a read error. The gene calls are TRBV7-9 and TRBJ1-1; a possible D gene is TRBD1 (5 bases). Germline CDR1 and CDR2: SEHNR and FQNEAQ (reference sequence). This CDR3 contains 12 residues. CDR3 sequence: CSSSPGGTEAFF. DNA of the CDR3: TGTTCCAGCAGCCCTGGGGGGACTGAAGCTTTCTTT.